This T cell receptor (beta chain) was sequenced in a study of cytomegalovirus exposure and HLA in healthy donors. Regarding the study as a whole: Cytomegalovirus status, reportedly, was diagnosed with high specificity and sensitivity by the classifier.

About this clone: What it binds is not known.

The PCR was carried out with 60 Vbeta primers and 13 Jbeta primers. The assay was immunoSEQ multiplex PCR, and TCRdb's table has in-frame clones only and misses some. The profile shows about 94,000 clones, roughly four fifths of them singletons. The sequenced sample was PBMCs. The source of this sequence is a human donor in good health.

CDR3 sequence reads: CASSFFRGSTEAFF. CDR3 DNA sequence: TGTGCCAGCAGTTTTTTCCGGGGGAGCACTGAAGCTTTCTTT. The gene calls are TRBV27 and TRBJ1-1; tentatively, D is TRBD1 (5 bases). The CDR3 contains 14 residues. Germline V gives CDR1 MNHEY, CDR2 SMNVEV (reference sequence). Between the trimmed V and J ends, which lost 3 bases and 4 bases, there was a span of 12 bases.